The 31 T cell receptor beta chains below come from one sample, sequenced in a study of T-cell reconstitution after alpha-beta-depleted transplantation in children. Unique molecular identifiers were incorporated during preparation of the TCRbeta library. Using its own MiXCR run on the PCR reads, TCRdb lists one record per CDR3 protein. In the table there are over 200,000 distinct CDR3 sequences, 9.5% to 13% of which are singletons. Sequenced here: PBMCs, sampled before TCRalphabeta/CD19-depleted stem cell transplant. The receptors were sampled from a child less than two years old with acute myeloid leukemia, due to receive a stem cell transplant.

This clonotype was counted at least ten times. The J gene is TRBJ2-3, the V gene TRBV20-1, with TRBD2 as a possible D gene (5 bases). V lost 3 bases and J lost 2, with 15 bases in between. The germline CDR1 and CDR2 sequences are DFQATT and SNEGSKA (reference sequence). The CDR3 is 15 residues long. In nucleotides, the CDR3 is TGCAGTGCTAGTATGCCTAGCCTTCACACAGATACGCAGTATTTT. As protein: CSASMPSLHTDTQYF.

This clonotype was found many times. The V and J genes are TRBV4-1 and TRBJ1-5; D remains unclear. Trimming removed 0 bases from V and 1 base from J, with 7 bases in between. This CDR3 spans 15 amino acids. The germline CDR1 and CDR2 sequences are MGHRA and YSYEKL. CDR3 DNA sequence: TGCGCCAGCAGCCAAGATCAAAGCAGCAATCAGCCCCAGCATTTT. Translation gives CASSQDQSSNQPQHF.

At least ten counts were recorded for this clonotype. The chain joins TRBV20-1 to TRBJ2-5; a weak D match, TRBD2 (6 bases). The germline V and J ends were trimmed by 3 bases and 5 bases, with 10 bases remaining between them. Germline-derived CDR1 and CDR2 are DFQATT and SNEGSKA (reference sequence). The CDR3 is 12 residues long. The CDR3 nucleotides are TGCAGTGCTAGCCTAGCGATGGAGACCCAGTACTTC. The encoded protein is CSASLAMETQYF.

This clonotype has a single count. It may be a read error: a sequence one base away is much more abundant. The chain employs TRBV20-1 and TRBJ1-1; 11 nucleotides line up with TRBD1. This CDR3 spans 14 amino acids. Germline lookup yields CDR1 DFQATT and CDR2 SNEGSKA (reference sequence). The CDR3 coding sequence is TGCAGTGCTAGAGCGGGGACAGGGGGGACTGAATCTTTCTTT. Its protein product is CSARAGTGGTESFF.

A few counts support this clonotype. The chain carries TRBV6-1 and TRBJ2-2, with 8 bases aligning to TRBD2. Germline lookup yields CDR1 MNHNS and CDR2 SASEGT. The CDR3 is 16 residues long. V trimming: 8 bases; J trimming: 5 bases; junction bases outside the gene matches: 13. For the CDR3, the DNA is TGTGCCAGCTTCGTAGCGGGAACGGTTGGTACCGGGGAGCTGTTTTTT. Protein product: CASFVAGTVGTGELFF.

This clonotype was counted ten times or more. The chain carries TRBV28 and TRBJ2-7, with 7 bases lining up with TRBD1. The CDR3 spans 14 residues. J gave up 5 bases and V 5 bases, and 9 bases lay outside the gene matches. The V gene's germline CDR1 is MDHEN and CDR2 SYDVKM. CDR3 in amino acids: CASSPATGEDEQYF. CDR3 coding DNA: TGTGCCAGCAGTCCGGCCACAGGGGAAGACGAGCAGTACTTC.

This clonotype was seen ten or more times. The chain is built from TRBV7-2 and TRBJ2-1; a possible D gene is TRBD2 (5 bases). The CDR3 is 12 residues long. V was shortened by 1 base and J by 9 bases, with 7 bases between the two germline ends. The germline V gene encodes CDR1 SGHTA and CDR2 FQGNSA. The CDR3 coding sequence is TGTGCCAGCAGCTTAGGGACTTTTGAGCAGTTCTTC. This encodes CASSLGTFEQFF.

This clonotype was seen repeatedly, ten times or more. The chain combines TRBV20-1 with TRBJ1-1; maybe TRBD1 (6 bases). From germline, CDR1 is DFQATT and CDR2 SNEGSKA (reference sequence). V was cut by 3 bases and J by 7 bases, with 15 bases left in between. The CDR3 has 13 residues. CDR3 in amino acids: CSASQSGTLEAFF. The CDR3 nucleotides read TGCAGTGCTAGTCAATCAGGGACACTTGAAGCTTTCTTT.

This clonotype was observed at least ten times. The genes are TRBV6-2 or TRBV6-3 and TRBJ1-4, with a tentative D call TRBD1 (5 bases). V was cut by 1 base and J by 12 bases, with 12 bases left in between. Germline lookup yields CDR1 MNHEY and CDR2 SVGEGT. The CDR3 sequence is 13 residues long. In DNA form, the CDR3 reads TGTGCCAGCAGTTACTTCTCATCCAGGGAACTGTTTTTT. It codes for CASSYFSSRELFF.

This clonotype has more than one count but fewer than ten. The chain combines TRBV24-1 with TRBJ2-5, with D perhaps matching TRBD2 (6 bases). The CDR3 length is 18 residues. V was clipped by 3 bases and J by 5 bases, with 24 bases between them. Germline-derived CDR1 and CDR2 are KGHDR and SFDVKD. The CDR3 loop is CATSDPAGTLRGMETQYF. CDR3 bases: TGTGCCACCAGTGATCCAGCAGGGACTCTTCGTGGGATGGAGACCCAGTACTTC.

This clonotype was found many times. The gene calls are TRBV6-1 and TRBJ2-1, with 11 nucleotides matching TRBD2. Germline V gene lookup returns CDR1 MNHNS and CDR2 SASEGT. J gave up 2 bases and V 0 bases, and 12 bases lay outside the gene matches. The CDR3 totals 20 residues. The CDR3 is CASSEALGLAAAGPYNEQFF. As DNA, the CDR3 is TGTGCCAGCAGTGAAGCGCTGGGACTAGCGGCCGCCGGGCCCTACAATGAGCAGTTCTTC.

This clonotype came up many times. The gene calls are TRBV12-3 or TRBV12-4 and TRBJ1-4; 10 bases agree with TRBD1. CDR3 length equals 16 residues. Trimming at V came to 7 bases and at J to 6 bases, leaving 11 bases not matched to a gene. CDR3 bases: TGTGCCAGCACCAGGGGGACAGGGGTCTTGGATGAAAAACTGTTTTTT. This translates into CASTRGTGVLDEKLFF.

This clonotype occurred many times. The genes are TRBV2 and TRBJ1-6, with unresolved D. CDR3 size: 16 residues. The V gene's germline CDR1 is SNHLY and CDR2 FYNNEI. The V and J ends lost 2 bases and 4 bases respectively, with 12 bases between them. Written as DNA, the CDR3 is TGTGCCAGCAGTGAAACCAACACGGGTTATAATTCACCCCTCCACTTT. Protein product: CASSETNTGYNSPLHF.

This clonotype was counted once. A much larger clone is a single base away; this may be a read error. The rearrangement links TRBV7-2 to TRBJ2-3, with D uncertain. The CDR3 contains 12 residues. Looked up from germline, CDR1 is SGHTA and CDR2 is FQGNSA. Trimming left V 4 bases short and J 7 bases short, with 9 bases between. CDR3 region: CASSSQDNTQYF. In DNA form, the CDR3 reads TGTGCCAGCAGCTCGCAGGATAATACGCAGTATTTT.

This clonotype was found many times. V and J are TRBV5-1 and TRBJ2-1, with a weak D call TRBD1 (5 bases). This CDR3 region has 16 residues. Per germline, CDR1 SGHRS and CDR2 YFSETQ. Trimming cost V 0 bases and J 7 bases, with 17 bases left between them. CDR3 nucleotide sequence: TGCGCCAGCAGCTTGGCCGGCCCCCCCAAGGGGAATGAGCAGTTCTTC. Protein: CASSLAGPPKGNEQFF.

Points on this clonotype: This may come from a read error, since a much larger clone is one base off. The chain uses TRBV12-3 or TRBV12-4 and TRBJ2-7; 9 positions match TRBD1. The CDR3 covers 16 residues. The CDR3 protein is CANSLGTGQGTYEQYF. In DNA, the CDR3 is TGTGCCAACAGTTTGGGGACGGGACAGGGAACCTACGAGCAGTACTTC.

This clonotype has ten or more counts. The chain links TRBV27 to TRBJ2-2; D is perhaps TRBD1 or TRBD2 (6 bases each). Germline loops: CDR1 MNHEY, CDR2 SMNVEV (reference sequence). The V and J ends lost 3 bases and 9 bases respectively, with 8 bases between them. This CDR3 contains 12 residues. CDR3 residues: CASSLGGRELFF. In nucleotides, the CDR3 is TGTGCCAGCAGTTTGGGGGGCAGGGAGCTGTTTTTT.

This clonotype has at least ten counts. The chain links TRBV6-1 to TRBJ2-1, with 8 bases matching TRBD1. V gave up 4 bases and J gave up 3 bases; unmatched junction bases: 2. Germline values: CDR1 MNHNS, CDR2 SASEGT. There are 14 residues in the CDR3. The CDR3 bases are TGTGCCAGCAGTGGCGGGACAGGCTACAATGAGCAGTTCTTC. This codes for CASSGGTGYNEQFF.

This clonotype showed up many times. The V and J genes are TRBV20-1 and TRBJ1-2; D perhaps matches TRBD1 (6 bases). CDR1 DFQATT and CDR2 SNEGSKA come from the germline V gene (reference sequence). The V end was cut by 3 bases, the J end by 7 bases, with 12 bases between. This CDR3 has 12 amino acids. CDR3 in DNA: TGCAGTGCTAGCCGGACAGTCGGTGGCTACACCTTC. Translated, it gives CSASRTVGGYTF.

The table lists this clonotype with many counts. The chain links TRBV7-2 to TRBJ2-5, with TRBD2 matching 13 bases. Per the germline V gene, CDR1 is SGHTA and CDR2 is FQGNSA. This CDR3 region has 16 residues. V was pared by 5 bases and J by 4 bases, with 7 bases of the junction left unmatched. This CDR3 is CASSPGLAGEGETQYF. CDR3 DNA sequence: TGTGCCAGCAGCCCAGGACTAGCGGGAGAGGGAGAGACCCAGTACTTC.

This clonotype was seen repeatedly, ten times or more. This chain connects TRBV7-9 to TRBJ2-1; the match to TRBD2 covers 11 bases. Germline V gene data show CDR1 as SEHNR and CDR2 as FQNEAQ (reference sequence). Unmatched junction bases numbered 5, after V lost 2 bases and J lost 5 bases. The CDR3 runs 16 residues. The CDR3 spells CASSLNLAGGNNEQFF. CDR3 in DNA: TGTGCCAGCAGCTTAAATCTAGCGGGGGGAAACAATGAGCAGTTCTTC.

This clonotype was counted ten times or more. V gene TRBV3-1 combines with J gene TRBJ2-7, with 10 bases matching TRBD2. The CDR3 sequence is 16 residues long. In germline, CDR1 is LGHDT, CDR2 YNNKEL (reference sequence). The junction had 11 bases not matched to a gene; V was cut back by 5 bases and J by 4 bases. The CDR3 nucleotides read TGTGCCAGCAGCGGCTACAGCGGGAGGGTCATATACGAGCAGTACTTC. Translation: CASSGYSGRVIYEQYF.

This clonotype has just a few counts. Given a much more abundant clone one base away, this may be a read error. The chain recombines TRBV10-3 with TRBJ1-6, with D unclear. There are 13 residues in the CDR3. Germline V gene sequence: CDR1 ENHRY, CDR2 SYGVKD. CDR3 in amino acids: CTIRNPTAAPLHF. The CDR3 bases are TGTACCATCAGGAATCCGACCGCGGCACCCCTCCACTTT.

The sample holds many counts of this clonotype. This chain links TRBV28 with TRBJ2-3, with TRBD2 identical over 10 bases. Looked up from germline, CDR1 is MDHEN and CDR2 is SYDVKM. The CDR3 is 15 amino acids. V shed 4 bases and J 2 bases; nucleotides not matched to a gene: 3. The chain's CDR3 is CASSYLAGVTDTQYF. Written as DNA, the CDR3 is TGTGCCAGCAGTTACCTAGCGGGAGTCACAGATACGCAGTATTTT.

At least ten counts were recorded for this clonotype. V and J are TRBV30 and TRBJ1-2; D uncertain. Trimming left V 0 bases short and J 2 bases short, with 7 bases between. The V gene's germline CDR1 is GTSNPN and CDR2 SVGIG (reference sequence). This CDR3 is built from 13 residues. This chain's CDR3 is CAWSVNSNYGYTF. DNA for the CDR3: TGTGCCTGGAGTGTAAACAGCAACTATGGCTACACCTTC.

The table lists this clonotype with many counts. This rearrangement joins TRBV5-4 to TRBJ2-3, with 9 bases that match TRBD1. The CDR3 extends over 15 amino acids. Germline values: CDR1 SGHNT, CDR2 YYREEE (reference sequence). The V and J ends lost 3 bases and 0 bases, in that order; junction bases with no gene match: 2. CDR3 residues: CASSWGQGSTDTQYF. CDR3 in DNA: TGTGCCAGCAGCTGGGGACAGGGTAGCACAGATACGCAGTATTTT.

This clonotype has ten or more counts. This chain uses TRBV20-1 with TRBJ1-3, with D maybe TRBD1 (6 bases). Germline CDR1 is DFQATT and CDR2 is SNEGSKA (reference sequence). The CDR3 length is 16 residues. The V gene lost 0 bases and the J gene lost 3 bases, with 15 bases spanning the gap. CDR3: CSARDQGRTGGNTIYF. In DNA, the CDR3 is TGCAGTGCTAGAGATCAGGGGCGCACGGGTGGAAACACCATATATTTT.

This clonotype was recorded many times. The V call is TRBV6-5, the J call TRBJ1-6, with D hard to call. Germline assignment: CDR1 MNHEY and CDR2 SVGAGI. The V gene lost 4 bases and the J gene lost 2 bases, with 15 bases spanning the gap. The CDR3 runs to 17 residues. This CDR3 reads CASSSRFPVTYNSPLHF. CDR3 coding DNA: TGTGCCAGCAGTTCAAGGTTCCCGGTGACCTATAATTCACCCCTCCACTTT.

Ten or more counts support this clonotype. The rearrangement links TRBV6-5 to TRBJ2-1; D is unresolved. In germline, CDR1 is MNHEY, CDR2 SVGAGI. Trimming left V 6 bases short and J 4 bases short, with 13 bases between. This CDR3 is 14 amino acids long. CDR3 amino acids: CASRTSSRYNEQFF. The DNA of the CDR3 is TGTGCCAGCAGGACATCGAGTCGGTACAATGAGCAGTTCTTC.

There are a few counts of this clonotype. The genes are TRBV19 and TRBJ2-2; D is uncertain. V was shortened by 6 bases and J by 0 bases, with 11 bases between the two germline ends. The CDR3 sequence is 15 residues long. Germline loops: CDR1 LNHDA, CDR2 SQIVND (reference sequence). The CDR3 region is CASSLMVPNTGELFF. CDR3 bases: TGTGCCAGTAGCCTTATGGTGCCGAACACCGGGGAGCTGTTTTTT.

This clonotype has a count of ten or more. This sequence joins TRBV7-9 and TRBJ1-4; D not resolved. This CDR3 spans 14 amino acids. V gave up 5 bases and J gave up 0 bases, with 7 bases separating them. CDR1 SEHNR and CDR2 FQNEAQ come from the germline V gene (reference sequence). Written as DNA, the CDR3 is TGTGCCAGCAGCCTCTTTGCAACTAATGAAAAACTGTTTTTT. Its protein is CASSLFATNEKLFF.